The 5 T cell receptor beta chains presented below share a single source sample, sequenced in a study of beta chain features in type 1 diabetes. For these receptors, no antigen is known. The whole isolated RNA underwent reverse transcription, so sequencing captured expressed TCRB transcripts. The assay was immunoSEQ multiplex PCR, and TCRdb's table has in-frame clones only and misses some. This sample has some 120,000 clones; roughly a sixth occur once, and the top ten carry approximately 2.5%. Whole-study results and caveats: Significant though moderate, a shortening of TCRB CDR3s appeared in all four CD4+ subsets of Type 1 diabetes patients.

The sequenced sample was central memory CD4+ T cells from blood. The receptors shown here come from a man younger than 35 with type 1 diabetes.

This chain joins TRBV5-1 and TRBJ2-5, with D possibly matching TRBD1 (5 bases). Trimming removed 7 bases from V and 1 base from J, with 14 bases in between. The CDR3 covers 14 residues. The germline CDR1 and CDR2 sequences are SGHRS and YFSETQ. The CDR3 loop reads CASWPGSTQETQYF. As DNA, the CDR3 is TGCGCCAGCTGGCCAGGGTCCACCCAAGAGACCCAGTACTTC.

There are a few counts of this clone. V usage is TRBV2 and J usage is TRBJ1-1; D call uncertain. The V gene lost 4 bases and the J gene lost 3 bases, with 9 bases spanning the gap. CDR3 length: 13 residues. The germline CDR1 and CDR2 sequences are SNHLY and FYNNEI. CDR3 amino acids: CASSVRVYTEAFF. The DNA of the CDR3 is TGTGCCAGCAGTGTGAGAGTGTACACTGAAGCTTTCTTT.

The gene calls are TRBV7-9 and TRBJ2-2, with 10 bases identical to TRBD2. Germline CDR1 is SEHNR and CDR2 is FQNEAQ (reference sequence). Trimming cost V 2 bases and J 4 bases; bases outside gene matches: 1. The CDR3 consists of 15 residues. Here the CDR3 reads CASSLTSGVTGELFF. CDR3 DNA: TGTGCCAGCAGCTTAACTAGCGGGGTCACCGGGGAGCTGTTTTTT.

For this clone: One end of the junction is discordant with germline, which a read error may explain. The chain recombines TRBV7-7 with TRBJ2-5; 8 bases align to TRBD2. Germline CDR1 reads SSHAT; CDR2 reads FNYEAQ (reference sequence). This CDR3 region has 13 residues. The CDR3 sequence is CASSGGHQETQYF. As DNA, the CDR3 is TGTGCTAGCAGCGGGGGTCACCAAGAGACCCAGTACTTC.

This clone was counted a few times. The chain employs TRBV7-9 and TRBJ2-6; D unclear. The CDR3 runs to 10 residues. V shed 6 bases and J shed 6 bases, with 0 bases lying between them. Germline V gene sequence: CDR1 SEHNR, CDR2 FQNEAQ (reference sequence). The CDR3 is CASRANVLTF. The CDR3 DNA reads TGTGCCAGCAGGGCCAACGTCCTGACTTTC.